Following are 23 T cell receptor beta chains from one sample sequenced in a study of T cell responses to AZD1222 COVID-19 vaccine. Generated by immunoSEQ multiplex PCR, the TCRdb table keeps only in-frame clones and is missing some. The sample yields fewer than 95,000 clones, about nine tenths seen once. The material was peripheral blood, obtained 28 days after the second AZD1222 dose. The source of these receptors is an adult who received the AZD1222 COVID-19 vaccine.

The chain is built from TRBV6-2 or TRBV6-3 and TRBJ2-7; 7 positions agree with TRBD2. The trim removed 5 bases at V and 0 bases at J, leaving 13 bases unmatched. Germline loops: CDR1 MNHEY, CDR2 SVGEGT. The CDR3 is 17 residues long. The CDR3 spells CASSRPERGSSSYEQYF. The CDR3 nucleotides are TGTGCCAGCAGTCGTCCTGAGCGGGGTAGTAGCTCCTACGAGCAGTACTTC.

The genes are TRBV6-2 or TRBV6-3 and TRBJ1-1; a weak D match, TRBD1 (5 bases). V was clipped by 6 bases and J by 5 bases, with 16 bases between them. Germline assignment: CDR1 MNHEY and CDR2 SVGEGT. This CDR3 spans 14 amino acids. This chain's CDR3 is CASSLPGGDTEAFF. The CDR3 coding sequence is TGTGCCAGCAGCCTCCCCGGGGGGGATACTGAAGCTTTCTTT.

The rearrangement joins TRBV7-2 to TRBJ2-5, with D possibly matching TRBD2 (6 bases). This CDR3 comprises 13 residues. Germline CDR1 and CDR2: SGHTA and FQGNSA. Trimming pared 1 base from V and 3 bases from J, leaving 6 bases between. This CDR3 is CASSLGGEETQYF. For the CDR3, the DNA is TGTGCCAGCAGCTTAGGGGGGGAAGAGACCCAGTACTTC. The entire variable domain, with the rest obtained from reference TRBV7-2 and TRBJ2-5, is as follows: GAGVSQSPSNKVTEKGKDVELRCDPISGHTALYWYRQSLGQGLEFLIYFQGNSAPDKSGLPSDRFSAERTGGSVSTLTIQRTQQEDSAVYLCASSLGGEETQYFGPGTRLLVL.

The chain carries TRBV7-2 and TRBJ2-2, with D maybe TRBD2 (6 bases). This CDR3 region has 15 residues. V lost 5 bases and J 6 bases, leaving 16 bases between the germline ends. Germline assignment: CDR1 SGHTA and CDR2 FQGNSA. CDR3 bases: TGTGCCAGCAGCGCCCGGGGGAGTACGGCCGGGGAGCTGTTTTTT. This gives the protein CASSARGSTAGELFF.

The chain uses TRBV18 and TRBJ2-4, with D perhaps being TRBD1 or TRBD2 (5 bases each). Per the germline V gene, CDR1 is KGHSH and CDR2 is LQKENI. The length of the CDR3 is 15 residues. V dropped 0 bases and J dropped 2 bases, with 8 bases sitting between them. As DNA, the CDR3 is TGTGCCAGCTCACCACCGCAGGGACCCAAAAACATTCAGTACTTC. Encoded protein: CASSPPQGPKNIQYF. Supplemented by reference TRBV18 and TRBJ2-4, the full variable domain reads NAGVMQNPRHLVRRRGQEARLRCSPMKGHSHVYWYRQLPEEGLKFMVYLQKENIIDESGMPKERFSAEFPKEGPSILRIQQVVRGDSAAYFCASSPPQGPKNIQYFGAGTRLSVL.

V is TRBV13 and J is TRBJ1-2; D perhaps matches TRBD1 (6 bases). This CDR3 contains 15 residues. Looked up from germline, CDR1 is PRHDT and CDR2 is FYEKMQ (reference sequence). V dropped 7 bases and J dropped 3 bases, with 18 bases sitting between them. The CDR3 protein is CASIYLGGKHYGYTF. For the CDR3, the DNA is TGTGCCAGCATCTACTTAGGGGGGAAACACTATGGCTACACCTTC.

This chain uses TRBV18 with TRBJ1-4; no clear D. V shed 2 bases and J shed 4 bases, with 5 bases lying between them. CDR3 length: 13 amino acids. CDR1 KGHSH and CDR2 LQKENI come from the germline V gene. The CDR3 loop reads CASSPGSNEKLFF. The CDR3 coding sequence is TGTGCCAGCTCACCAGGAAGTAATGAAAAACTGTTTTTT.

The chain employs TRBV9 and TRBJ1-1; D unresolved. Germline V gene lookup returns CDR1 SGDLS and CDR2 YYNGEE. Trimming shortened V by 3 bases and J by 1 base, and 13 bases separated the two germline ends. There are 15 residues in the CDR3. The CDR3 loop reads CASSADTGRNTEAFF. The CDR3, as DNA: TGTGCCAGCAGCGCTGATACCGGGAGGAACACTGAAGCTTTCTTT.

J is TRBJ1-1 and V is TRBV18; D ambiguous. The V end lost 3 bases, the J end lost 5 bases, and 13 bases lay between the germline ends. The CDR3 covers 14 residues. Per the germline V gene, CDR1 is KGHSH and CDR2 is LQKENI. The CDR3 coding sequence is TGTGCCAGCTCACCTTTGCTGGGAGGAACTGAAGCTTTCTTT. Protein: CASSPLLGGTEAFF.

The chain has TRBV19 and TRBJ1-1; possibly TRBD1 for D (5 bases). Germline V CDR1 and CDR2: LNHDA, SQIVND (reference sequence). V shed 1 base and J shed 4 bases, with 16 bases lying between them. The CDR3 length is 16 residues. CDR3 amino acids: CASSIGPLGRLTEAFF. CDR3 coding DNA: TGTGCCAGTAGTATAGGGCCCCTGGGACGGCTCACTGAAGCTTTCTTT.

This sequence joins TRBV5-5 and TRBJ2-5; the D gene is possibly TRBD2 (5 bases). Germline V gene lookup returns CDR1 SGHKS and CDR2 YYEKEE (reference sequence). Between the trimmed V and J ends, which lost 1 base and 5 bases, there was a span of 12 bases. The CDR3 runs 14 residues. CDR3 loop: CASSLSLAGETQYF. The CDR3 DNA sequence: TGTGCCAGCAGCTTGTCGCTAGCCGGGGAGACCCAGTACTTC.

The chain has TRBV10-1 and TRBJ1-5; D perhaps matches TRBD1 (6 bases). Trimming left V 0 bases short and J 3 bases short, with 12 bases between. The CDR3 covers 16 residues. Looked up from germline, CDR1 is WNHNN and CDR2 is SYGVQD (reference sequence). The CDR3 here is CASSESETGINQPQHF. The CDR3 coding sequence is TGCGCCAGCAGTGAGTCTGAGACAGGAATCAATCAGCCCCAGCATTTT.

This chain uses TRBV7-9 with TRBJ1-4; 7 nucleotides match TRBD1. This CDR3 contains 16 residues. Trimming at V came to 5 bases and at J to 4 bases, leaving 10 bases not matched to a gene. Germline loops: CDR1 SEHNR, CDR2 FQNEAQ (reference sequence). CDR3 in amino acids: CASSPNGQAFNEKLFF. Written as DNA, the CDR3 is TGTGCCAGCAGCCCCAACGGACAGGCGTTTAATGAAAAACTGTTTTTT. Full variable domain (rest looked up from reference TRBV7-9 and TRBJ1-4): DTGVSQNPRHKITKRGQNVTFRCDPISEHNRLYWYRQTLGQGPEFLTYFQNEAQLEKSRLLSDRFSAERPKGSFSTLEIQRTEQGDSAMYLCASSPNGQAFNEKLFFGSGTQLSVL.

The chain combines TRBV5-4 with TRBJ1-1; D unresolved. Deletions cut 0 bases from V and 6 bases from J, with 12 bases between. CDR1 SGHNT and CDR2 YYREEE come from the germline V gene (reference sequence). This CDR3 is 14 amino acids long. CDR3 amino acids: CASSLDLSRAEAFF. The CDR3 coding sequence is TGTGCCAGCAGCTTGGATTTATCAAGGGCTGAAGCTTTCTTT.

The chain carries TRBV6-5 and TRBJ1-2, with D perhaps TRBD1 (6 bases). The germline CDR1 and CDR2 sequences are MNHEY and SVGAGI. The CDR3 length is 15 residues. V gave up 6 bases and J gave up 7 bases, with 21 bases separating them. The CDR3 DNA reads TGTGCCAGCAGGTCCACAGGGTATCTATCGCGTGGCTACACCTTC. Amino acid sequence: CASRSTGYLSRGYTF.

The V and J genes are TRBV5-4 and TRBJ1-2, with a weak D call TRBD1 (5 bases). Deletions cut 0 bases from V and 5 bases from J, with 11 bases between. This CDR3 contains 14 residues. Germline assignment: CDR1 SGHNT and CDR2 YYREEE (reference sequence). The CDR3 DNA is TGTGCCAGCAGCTTGGGCCAGGGAGAATATGGCTACACCTTC. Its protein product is CASSLGQGEYGYTF.

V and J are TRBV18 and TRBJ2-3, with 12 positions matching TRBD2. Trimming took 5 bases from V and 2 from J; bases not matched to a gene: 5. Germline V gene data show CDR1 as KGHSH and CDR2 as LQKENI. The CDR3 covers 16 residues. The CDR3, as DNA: TGTGCCAGCTCAGCGCTAGCGGGGGGGATCACAGATACGCAGTATTTT. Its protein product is CASSALAGGITDTQYF.

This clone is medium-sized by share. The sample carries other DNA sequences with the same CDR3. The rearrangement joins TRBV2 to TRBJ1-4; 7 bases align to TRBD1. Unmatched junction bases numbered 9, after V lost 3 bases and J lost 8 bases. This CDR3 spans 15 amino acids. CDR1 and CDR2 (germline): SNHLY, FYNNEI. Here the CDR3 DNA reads TGTGCCAGCAGTGACGGAGGGGGCGCGGGAGAAAAACTGTTTTTT. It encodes CASSDGGGAGEKLFF.

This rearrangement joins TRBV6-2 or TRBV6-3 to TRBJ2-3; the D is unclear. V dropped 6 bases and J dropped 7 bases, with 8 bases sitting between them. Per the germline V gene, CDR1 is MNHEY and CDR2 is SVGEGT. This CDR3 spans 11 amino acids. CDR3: CASSPSHTQYF. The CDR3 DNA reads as TGTGCCAGCAGCCCGTCTCATACGCAGTATTTT.

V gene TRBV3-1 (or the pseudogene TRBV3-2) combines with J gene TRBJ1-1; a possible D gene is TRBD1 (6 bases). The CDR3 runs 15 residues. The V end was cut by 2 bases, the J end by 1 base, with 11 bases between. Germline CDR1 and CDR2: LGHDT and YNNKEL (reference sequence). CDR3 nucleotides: TGTGCCAGCAGCCAAAGCAGGGGAAGGAACACTGAAGCTTTCTTT. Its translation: CASSQSRGRNTEAFF.

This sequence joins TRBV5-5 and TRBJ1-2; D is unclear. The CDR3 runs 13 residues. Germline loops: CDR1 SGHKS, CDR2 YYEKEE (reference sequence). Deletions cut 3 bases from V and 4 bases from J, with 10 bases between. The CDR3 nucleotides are TGTGCCAGCAGCTCGATGGGCGGCTATGGCTACACCTTC. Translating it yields CASSSMGGYGYTF.

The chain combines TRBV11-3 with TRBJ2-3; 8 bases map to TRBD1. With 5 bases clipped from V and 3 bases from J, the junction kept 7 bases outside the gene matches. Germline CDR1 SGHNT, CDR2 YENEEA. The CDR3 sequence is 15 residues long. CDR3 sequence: CASSPWQGATDTQYF. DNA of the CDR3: TGTGCCAGCAGCCCCTGGCAGGGGGCAACAGATACGCAGTATTTT. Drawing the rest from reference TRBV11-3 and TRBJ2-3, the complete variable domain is EAGVVQSPRYKIIEKKQPVAFWCNPISGHNTLYWYLQNLGQGPELLIRYENEEAVDDSQLPKDRFSAERLKGVDSTLKIQPAELGDSAVYLCASSPWQGATDTQYFGPGTRLTVL.

CDR3 residues: CASSLDTTGSGTEAFF. In nucleotides, the CDR3 is TGTGCCAGCAGCTTAGATACTACAGGGTCCGGCACTGAAGCTTTCTTT. J is TRBJ1-1 and V is TRBV7-6; weak D call: TRBD1 (6 bases). Trimming shortened V by 1 base and J by 4 bases, and 16 bases separated the two germline ends. CDR1 and CDR2 from the germline V gene are SGHVS and FNYEAQ. The CDR3 sequence is 16 residues long.